These 30 T cell receptor beta chains were all obtained from the same sample, sequenced in a study of ipilimumab plus nivolumab after autologous stem cell transplantation. Assay used: immunoSEQ multiplex PCR; TCRdb lists only in-frame clones, some missing. Of tens of thousands of clones in the sample, 83% were seen once. The sample here was PBMCs, taken in a trial of ipilimumab plus nivolumab as post-transplant consolidation. The receptors derive from a male donor with diffuse large B-cell lymphoma.

The chain combines TRBV6-1 with TRBJ1-3, with D perhaps matching TRBD1 (6 bases). Germline V CDR1 and CDR2: MNHNS, SASEGT. This CDR3 region has 13 residues. Trimming cost V 8 bases and J 2 bases, with 10 bases left between them. The CDR3 reads CASGGRAGNTIYF. The CDR3, as DNA: TGTGCCAGCGGGGGCAGGGCTGGAAACACCATATATTTT.

The chain combines TRBV11-2 with TRBJ2-2, with D possibly matching TRBD1 (5 bases). The V gene's germline CDR1 is SGHAT and CDR2 FQNNGV. The ends were cut back, 4 bases at V and 8 bases at J, with 11 bases in the middle. This CDR3 spans 13 amino acids. CDR3 protein: CASSSDWTGELFF. CDR3 coding DNA: TGTGCCAGCAGCTCTGACTGGACAGGGGAGCTGTTTTTT.

The chain joins TRBV2 to TRBJ1-5, with TRBD1 matching over 8 bases. CDR1 is SNHLY and CDR2 is FYNNEI in the germline V gene. CDR3 size: 13 residues. V lost 4 bases, J lost 5 bases, and 1 base stayed unmatched. The CDR3 DNA follows: TGTGCCAGCAGTGCAGGGGGCTATCAGCCCCAGCATTTT. Translated: CASSAGGYQPQHF.

This chain joins TRBV29-1 and TRBJ2-7; D is perhaps TRBD1 (5 bases). V was trimmed by 4 bases and J by 2 bases, leaving 15 bases between them. Germline lookup yields CDR1 SQVTM and CDR2 ANQGSEA. CDR3 length equals 14 residues. The chain's CDR3 is CSVGMGQGAYEQYF. The CDR3 DNA follows: TGCAGCGTTGGTATGGGGCAGGGTGCCTACGAGCAGTACTTC.

In its sample, this clone was seen a few times. The chain is built from TRBV2 and TRBJ1-1, with 8 nucleotides matching TRBD1. Germline assignment: CDR1 SNHLY and CDR2 FYNNEI. The CDR3 has 12 residues. Losses at the gene ends were 4 bases for V and 8 bases for J; bases not matched to a gene: 3. CDR3 in amino acids: CASSGRTGEAFF. CDR3 DNA: TGTGCCAGCAGTGGTCGGACAGGGGAAGCTTTCTTT.

The chain recombines TRBV18 with TRBJ2-7; D is perhaps TRBD2 (5 bases). The ends were cut back, 3 bases at V and 1 base at J, with 10 bases in the middle. The CDR3 has 14 amino acids. Germline CDR1 KGHSH, CDR2 LQKENI. This CDR3 is CASSPARTSYEQYF. In DNA form, the CDR3 reads TGTGCCAGCTCACCCGCCCGGACTTCCTACGAGCAGTACTTC. The whole variable domain, remainder taken from reference TRBV18 and TRBJ2-7, is NAGVMQNPRHLVRRRGQEARLRCSPMKGHSHVYWYRQLPEEGLKFMVYLQKENIIDESGMPKERFSAEFPKEGPSILRIQQVVRGDSAAYFCASSPARTSYEQYFGPGTRLTVT.

This clone was counted a few times. The chain has TRBV18 and TRBJ1-1; 10 bases align to TRBD1. Germline V gives CDR1 KGHSH, CDR2 LQKENI. Trimming at V came to 4 bases and at J to 5 bases, leaving 4 bases not matched to a gene. The CDR3 extends over 14 amino acids. CDR3 DNA sequence: TGTGCCAGCTCACAGGACAGGGGGTGGACTGAAGCTTTCTTT. Its protein product is CASSQDRGWTEAFF.

As DNA, the CDR3 is TGCGCCAGCAAAGCTTCAGCCCCAACTAATGAAAAACTGTTTTTT. Translation: CASKASAPTNEKLFF. The chain combines TRBV5-1 with TRBJ1-4; no clear D. The germline V gene encodes CDR1 SGHRS and CDR2 YFSETQ. Deletions cut 6 bases from V and 0 bases from J, with 12 bases between. The CDR3 is made up of 15 amino acids.

V is TRBV18 and J is TRBJ2-3; 7 nucleotides agree with TRBD1. Losses at the gene ends were 2 bases for V and 6 bases for J; bases not matched to a gene: 2. This CDR3 has 13 amino acids. Germline V lookup: CDR1 KGHSH, CDR2 LQKENI. DNA of the CDR3: TGTGCCAGCTCACCAACAGGGGCCGATACGCAGTATTTT. Translated: CASSPTGADTQYF. The full variable domain, its missing parts supplied by reference TRBV18 and TRBJ2-3, is NAGVMQNPRHLVRRRGQEARLRCSPMKGHSHVYWYRQLPEEGLKFMVYLQKENIIDESGMPKERFSAEFPKEGPSILRIQQVVRGDSAAYFCASSPTGADTQYFGPGTRLTVL.

V usage is TRBV6-9 and J usage is TRBJ1-1; D is unclear. This CDR3 is 9 amino acids long. Trimming took off 6 bases at V and 6 bases at J, with 2 bases between the two ends. Germline V gives CDR1 MNHGY, CDR2 SVAAGI. The CDR3 is CASRAEAFF. DNA for the CDR3: TGTGCCAGCAGGGCTGAAGCTTTCTTT.

The chain recombines TRBV6-1 with TRBJ1-6; the match to TRBD1 covers 7 bases. Germline values: CDR1 MNHNS, CDR2 SASEGT. The CDR3 length is 14 residues. J gave up 7 bases and V 7 bases, and 7 bases lay outside the gene matches. As DNA, the CDR3 is TGTGCCAGCAAGGGGACAGTGGGCAATTCACCCCTCCACTTT. The encoded protein is CASKGTVGNSPLHF.

The CDR3 nucleotides are TGTGCCAGCAGCTTAGATTTTTATGGTGGAGGGGGATTCAATCAGCCCCAGCATTTT. Protein product: CASSLDFYGGGGFNQPQHF. The V and J genes are TRBV11-3 and TRBJ1-5; possibly TRBD1 for D (6 bases). CDR1 is SGHNT, CDR2 YENEEA, per germline. The CDR3 is 19 amino acids. The germline V and J ends were trimmed by 0 bases and 3 bases, with 21 bases remaining between them.

V and J are TRBV9 and TRBJ2-6; the D gene could be TRBD1 or TRBD2 (6 bases each). This CDR3 comprises 16 residues. The V gene's germline CDR1 is SGDLS and CDR2 YYNGEE. Trimming shortened V by 6 bases and J by 2 bases, and 15 bases separated the two germline ends. The CDR3 DNA follows: TGTGCCAGCACCCAAGACGGGGGCCCTGGGGCCAACGTCCTGACTTTC. Translated, it gives CASTQDGGPGANVLTF.

The chain links TRBV5-1 to TRBJ2-5, with 7 bases aligning to TRBD1. Judging by the DNA end, TRBJ2-7 fits better; the J call may be wrong. The CDR3 has 14 residues. Germline CDR1 is SGHRS and CDR2 is YFSETQ. The CDR3 DNA reads as TGCGCCAGCAGCCCCGAAGGGACAGCTGGCGAGCAGTACTTC. Protein sequence: CASSPEGTAGEQYF.

The chain combines TRBV6-6 with TRBJ2-6; D uncertain. Germline CDR1 reads MNHNY; CDR2 reads SVGAGI (reference sequence). V was trimmed by 0 bases and J by 2 bases, leaving 8 bases between them. The CDR3 spans 16 residues. The chain's CDR3 is CASSYSPVPGANVLTF. CDR3 bases: TGTGCCAGCAGTTACTCCCCGGTACCTGGGGCCAACGTCCTGACTTTC.

This rearrangement joins TRBV7-2 to TRBJ2-2, with D possibly being TRBD1 (6 bases). This CDR3 region has 16 residues. CDR1 SGHTA and CDR2 FQGNSA come from the germline V gene. V dropped 5 bases and J dropped 1 base, with 14 bases sitting between them. CDR3 nucleotide sequence: TGTGCCAGCAGCACCGGAAGAGGGGGGAACACCGGGGAGCTGTTTTTT. This gives the protein CASSTGRGGNTGELFF.

The chain recombines TRBV30 with TRBJ2-1; possibly TRBD1 for D (6 bases). Germline values: CDR1 GTSNPN, CDR2 SVGIG (reference sequence). The CDR3 covers 12 residues. Trimming took off 2 bases at V and 8 bases at J, with 10 bases between the two ends. The CDR3 DNA sequence: TGTGCCTGGAGTACAGGGCGTGATGAGCAGTTCTTC. Translation gives CAWSTGRDEQFF.

The gene calls are TRBV7-8 and TRBJ2-7, with D perhaps being TRBD1 or TRBD2 (6 bases each). Between the trimmed V and J ends, which lost 1 base and 2 bases, there was a span of 12 bases. The CDR3 runs 15 residues. Germline-derived CDR1 and CDR2 are SGHVS and FQNEAQ. CDR3 in amino acids: CASSLGRGRAYEQYF. CDR3 sequence (DNA): TGTGCCAGCAGCTTAGGTCGGGGGCGCGCCTACGAGCAGTACTTC.

The CDR3 nucleotides are TGTGCCAGCAGGGAGCGGGAGCCTGAGACCCAGTACTTC. As protein: CASREREPETQYF. The chain is built from TRBV9 and TRBJ2-5; 8 nucleotides line up with TRBD2. The ends lost 5 bases at V and 5 bases at J; junction bases unmatched: 5. Germline values: CDR1 SGDLS, CDR2 YYNGEE. The CDR3 totals 13 residues.

V gene TRBV2 combines with J gene TRBJ2-2; D is unclear. The germline CDR1 and CDR2 sequences are SNHLY and FYNNEI. The CDR3 extends over 13 amino acids. V was pared by 6 bases and J by 3 bases, with 8 bases between. The CDR3 is CASRKTDTGELFF. The CDR3 DNA is TGTGCCAGCAGGAAGACCGACACCGGGGAGCTGTTTTTT. The full variable domain, rest sourced from reference TRBV2 and TRBJ2-2, is EPEVTQTPSHQVTQMGQEVILRCVPISNHLYFYWYRQILGQKVEFLVSFYNNEISEKSEIFDDQFSVERPDGSNFTLKIRSTKLEDSAMYFCASRKTDTGELFFGEGSRLTVL.

CDR3 amino acids: CASRPSGTYNEQFF. CDR3 in DNA: TGCGCCAGCAGACCCTCGGGGACCTACAATGAGCAGTTCTTC. The chain couples TRBV10-2 to TRBJ2-1; the D gene is possibly TRBD2 (5 bases). V was cut by 6 bases and J by 2 bases, with 11 bases left in between. The CDR3 loop spans 14 amino acids. Germline-derived CDR1 and CDR2 are WSHSY and SAAADI.

The chain combines TRBV9 with TRBJ2-7, with 8 positions matching TRBD1. CDR3 length: 14 residues. The trim removed 4 bases at V and 2 bases at J, leaving 5 bases unmatched. Looked up from germline, CDR1 is SGDLS and CDR2 is YYNGEE. In DNA form, the CDR3 reads TGTGCCAGCAGCCCGGGACAGGATCCCTACGAGCAGTACTTC. This gives the protein CASSPGQDPYEQYF. The variable domain in full, completed from reference TRBV9 and TRBJ2-7, reads DSGVTQTPKHLITATGQRVTLRCSPRSGDLSVYWYQQSLDQGLQFLIQYYNGEERAKGNILERFSAQQFPDLHSELNLSSLELGDSALYFCASSPGQDPYEQYFGPGTRLTVT.

This chain connects TRBV10-3 to TRBJ2-7, with 13 bases fitting TRBD2. From germline, CDR1 is ENHRY and CDR2 SYGVKD. The trim removed 6 bases at V and 6 bases at J, leaving 11 bases unmatched. The CDR3 length is 16 residues. CDR3 region: CAIRQTSGGASSEQYF. The CDR3 DNA reads TGTGCCATCAGGCAAACTAGCGGGGGGGCGTCAAGCGAGCAGTACTTC.

This clone was detected once. The chain is built from TRBV7-6 and TRBJ2-7; possibly TRBD1 for D (5 bases). V was cut by 6 bases and J by 5 bases, with 14 bases left in between. The length of the CDR3 is 13 residues. Per germline, CDR1 SGHVS and CDR2 FNYEAQ. This chain's CDR3 is CASSQSRANEQYF. In DNA form, the CDR3 reads TGTGCCAGCAGTCAGAGCAGGGCCAACGAGCAGTACTTC.

This clone was detected only once. The chain couples TRBV4-3 to TRBJ2-1; the match to TRBD2 covers 8 bases. There are 16 residues in the CDR3. V lost 0 bases, J lost 7 bases, and 8 bases stayed unmatched. Germline assignment: CDR1 LGHNA and CDR2 YSLEER. The chain's CDR3 is CASSQDPAGVGNEQFF. The DNA of the CDR3 is TGCGCCAGCAGCCAAGATCCAGCGGGGGTGGGTAATGAGCAGTTCTTC.

This clone was observed a handful of times. The V call is TRBV7-3, the J call TRBJ1-5, with 8 nucleotides matching TRBD1. The CDR3 length is 16 residues. Germline V gene sequence: CDR1 SGHTA, CDR2 FQGTGA. J was trimmed by 3 bases and V by 5 bases; bases with no gene match: 9. As DNA, the CDR3 is TGTGCCAGCAGCGCTAGAGACAGGGGATACAATCAGCCCCAGCATTTT. It translates to CASSARDRGYNQPQHF.

V and J are TRBV9 and TRBJ1-1; D unclear. The germline V gene has CDR1 SGDLS and CDR2 YYNGEE. Deletions cut 0 bases from V and 3 bases from J, with 6 bases between. The CDR3 consists of 13 residues. CDR3 in amino acids: CASSVGGDTEAFF. The CDR3 nucleotides read TGTGCCAGCAGCGTAGGTGGGGACACTGAAGCTTTCTTT.

The chain recombines TRBV5-1 with TRBJ2-5; 7 bases match TRBD1. Per the germline V gene, CDR1 is SGHRS and CDR2 is YFSETQ. This CDR3 spans 13 amino acids. With V trimmed by 4 bases and J by 5 bases, 5 bases remained unmatched. In nucleotides, the CDR3 is TGCGCCAGCAGCATGGACAGGTGGGAGACCCAGTACTTC. Amino acids: CASSMDRWETQYF. The full variable domain, its missing parts supplied by reference TRBV5-1 and TRBJ2-5, is KAGVTQTPRYLIKTRGQQVTLSCSPISGHRSVSWYQQTPGQGLQFLFEYFSETQRNKGNFPGRFSGRQFSNSRSEMNVSTLELGDSALYLCASSMDRWETQYFGPGTRLLVL.

This chain joins TRBV7-9 and TRBJ1-2, with D uncertain. CDR3 length: 12 residues. V was trimmed by 1 base and J by 7 bases, leaving 7 bases between them. CDR1 and CDR2 (germline): SEHNR, FQNEAQ (reference sequence). CDR3 bases: TGTGCCAGCAGCTTAGGAGGTCGTGGCTACACCTTC. Translation: CASSLGGRGYTF.

The V and J genes are TRBV4-2 and TRBJ2-1, with a weak D call TRBD2 (6 bases). The CDR3 runs to 16 residues. From germline, CDR1 is LGHNA and CDR2 YNFKEQ. Trimming cost V 5 bases and J 3 bases, with 17 bases left between them. The chain's CDR3 is CASSKSGRGSYNEQFF. As DNA, the CDR3 is TGTGCCAGCAGCAAAAGCGGTCGGGGGAGCTACAATGAGCAGTTCTTC.